The 5 T cell receptor beta chains below were found in one sample sequenced in a study of cytomegalovirus exposure and HLA in healthy donors (dated 2017 in TCRdb). The library was prepared using the immunoSEQ multiplex PCR assay. Not all clones reach the TCRdb copy of this immuneACCESS table, which keeps in-frame sequences only. Checked studies attribute under half of the gap to unresolved V genes and leave the rest unexplained. Counted in this sample were about 280,000 clones; around 89% of them appeared once. Approximately 0.94% of the sample is held by the ten biggest clonotypes. Material for sequencing was PBMCs. The receptors were gathered from a woman between 18 and 30 years old in good health and CMV-seronegative.

The CDR3 reads CSAGDTFQYF. CDR3 DNA: TGCAGCGCTGGGGACACTTTCCAGTACTTC. The chain joins TRBV29-1 to TRBJ2-4; a possible D gene is TRBD1 (6 bases). Germline CDR1 is SQVTM and CDR2 is ANQGSEA. Between the trimmed V and J ends, which lost 7 bases and 13 bases, there was a span of 14 bases. This CDR3 contains 10 residues.

V is TRBV14 and J is TRBJ2-3, with 7 positions matching TRBD1. Trimming at V came to 4 bases and at J to 10 bases, leaving 14 bases not matched to a gene. The CDR3 sequence is 15 residues long. Germline CDR1 reads SGHDN; CDR2 reads FVKESK. CDR3 nucleotides: TGTGCCAGCAGCCGGGACAGAAGGGGGTTGTCATCGCAGTATTTT. It encodes CASSRDRRGLSSQYF. The full variable domain, completed using reference TRBV14 and TRBJ2-3, is EAGVTQFPSHSVIEKGQTVTLRCDPISGHDNLYWYRRVMGKEIKFLLHFVKESKQDESGMPNNRFLAERTGGTYSTLKVQPAELEDSGVYFCASSRDRRGLSSQYFGPGTRLTVL.

The rearrangement links TRBV5-1 to TRBJ2-7; D is uncertain. Trimming cost V 0 bases and J 2 bases, with 6 bases left between them. Per the germline V gene, CDR1 is SGHRS and CDR2 is YFSETQ. The CDR3 runs to 13 residues. The chain's CDR3 is CASSLELTYEQYF. CDR3 sequence (DNA): TGCGCCAGCAGCTTGGAACTAACCTACGAGCAGTACTTC.

The chain couples TRBV27 to TRBJ2-1, with D hard to call. CDR3 length: 13 amino acids. V was shortened by 3 bases and J by 9 bases, with 12 bases between the two germline ends. Germline CDR1 MNHEY, CDR2 SMNVEV (reference sequence). The CDR3 nucleotides are TGTGCCAGCAGTTTCGAGAGGATTCGTGAGCAGTTCTTC. It translates to CASSFERIREQFF.

This clone came up once. This chain uses TRBV28 with TRBJ1-2, with D perhaps matching TRBD1 (6 bases). Looked up from germline, CDR1 is MDHEN and CDR2 is SYDVKM. This CDR3 region has 12 residues. V was pared by 5 bases and J by 8 bases, with 12 bases between. The CDR3 loop reads CASSPGVGGYTF. Written as DNA, the CDR3 is TGTGCCAGCAGTCCAGGGGTTGGGGGCTACACCTTC.